This record concerns one T cell receptor (beta chain) sequence. This clonotype has only a few counts. The antigen it recognizes is unknown. No qualities accompany the bases; no much larger clone lies one base away. The sample is drawn from a study of regulatory T cells in long-lasting Graves disease (dated by TCRdb to the early 2020s). In the study overall: In the newly diagnosed Graves' disease group, patients had been taking antithyroid drugs for less than 3 months. Persistent Graves' disease patients were compared with newly diagnosed Graves' disease patients by peripheral blood TCR sequencing and RNA sequencing. The study was registered as a clinical trial and conducted in China. TCR sequencing covered roughly 13 persistent and approximately 20 newly diagnosed Graves' disease patients, some 33 samples in total. Study-wide conclusions, independent of this receptor: Persistent disease showed preferential use of TRBV28, TRBJ1-2 and TRBJ2-5, whereas newly diagnosed disease favored TRBV20-1 and TRBJ2-1. Sequencing and analysis were restricted to the TCR beta chain. Lower TCR Shannon entropy and fewer highly expanded clones were observed in persistent Graves' disease patients than in newly diagnosed patients, which suggested clonal expansion. A larger number of public clonotypes was shared among persistent patients (around 3,000) than among newly diagnosed patients (roughly 1,000). The authors noted that the small sample size was a limitation that may lower accuracy. Only peripheral blood was studied, because thyroid tissue, the primary lesion, was inaccessible.

What the time point label conveys for this sample: newly diagnosed GD, antithyroid drugs for less than 3 months. For both TCR sequencing and RNA sequencing, RNA was extracted from PBMCs in TRIzol. Graves' disease was diagnosed according to American Thyroid Association guidelines. Patients were recruited from an endocrinology department in Xi'an, China. From each patient, roughly 9 milliliters of peripheral blood was collected into an EDTA anticoagulant tube. Ficoll Paque Plus density gradient separation was used to isolate PBMCs, and no further T cell sorting was done. An Agilent 2100 Bioanalyzer and agarose gel were used to assess RNA quality, and a NanoDrop 2000 was used to measure RNA concentration. The CDR3 contains 14 residues, cysteine and phenylalanine counted. The entry retains the CDR3 DNA only, 42 bases that are in frame from base 1. The V and J ends are trimmed by 3 bases and 14 bases, leaving 21 bases between them. Reading the germline V gene gives CDR1 KGHSH and CDR2 LQKENI.

To prepare the library, multiplex PCR was applied. TCRdb names Illumina HiSeq 4000 as the instrument used. TCR beta libraries were built with iRepertoire HTBI primers and Arm-PCR amplification of CDR3 regions. Gel purification was performed on PCR products prior to sequencing. The paper's processing steps were these. Gene usage analysis of CDR3 amino acid clonotypes used the approximately 62 TRBV and about 13 TRBJ segments found across samples. COPE and FqMerger were used to merge filtered high-quality paired reads into contigs. BLAST was used to align contigs to the IMGT TRBV, TRBD and TRBJ reference genes, and CDR3 was defined following IMGT. Clonotypes above 0.1% frequency were classified as highly expanded clones. Shannon entropy was used to measure repertoire diversity, and the Gini coefficient was used to measure V-J evenness. Clonotypes shared by more than one individual were considered public. In TCRdb, the public reads were trimmed at Q25 with fastp and aligned with MiXCR, with productive beta chains retained. For every CDR3 protein sequence, its rows merge into one entry that carries the most common genes and DNA. The authors' filters were not applied to this entry. Across this sample there are 500,000 to 700,000 distinct CDR3 sequences, with less than 20% seen only once. About 18% of the sample goes to the ten largest clones.

This same sample was also taken into another study, of T cells in Graves' hyperthyroidism and ophthalmopathy. The second source states: Stable Graves' hyperthyroidism was defined as no progression to ophthalmopathy during 18 months of follow-up. The hyperthyroidism patients were between 18 and 65 years old and newly diagnosed, with a disease duration of less than 2 months. Patients with uncontrolled infections, other autoimmune diseases, pregnancy or lactation were excluded. Diagnoses relied on clinical symptoms, serum thyroxine and TRAb, thyroid ultrasound and orbital computed tomography. The TCR CDR3 was subjected to a first round of RT-PCR using the HTBI primer set and the Qiagen OneStep RT-PCR kit. Most expanded thyroid clonotypes (frequency above 0.001) were also found in blood, which suggests that blood repertoires may mirror thyroid immune responses. A 13 V-J signature model separated ophthalmopathy from stable hyperthyroidism, with around 88% sensitivity and around 84% specificity in cross-validation and 80%/75% in testing. In validation, the model predicted progression to ophthalmopathy a median of around 6.5 months before onset, with about 67% sensitivity and about 72% specificity. To identify TCR V-J signatures that set the groups apart, the researchers used a discovery cohort of 100 patients, made up of under 45 with Graves' ophthalmopathy and 57 with stable Graves' hyperthyroidism. Prospective prediction of ophthalmopathy was tested in an independent validation cohort consisting of 18 hyperthyroidism patients and 15 to 17 patients who later progressed to ophthalmopathy. The 90 to 100 discovery patients were randomly divided into training and test sets at a 7:3 ratio. In more than 5 Graves' hyperthyroidism patients, the study also compared T-cell repertoires from thyroid tissue with T-cell repertoires from blood. After blood sampling, hyperthyroidism patients were treated with methimazole at a starting dose of 30 mg daily, and ophthalmopathy patients were treated with high-dose intravenous methylprednisolone. A second multiplex PCR round built the libraries, followed by size selection and purification. Paired-end sequencing of the libraries was performed with 100 bp reads on an Illumina HiSeq2000. SOAPnuke was used to process the raw data, with reads discarded if the reads contained adapters or uncalled bases, had a mean Phred below 15, or lacked an exact constant-primer or identifier match. COPE v1.2.5 was used to merge the high-quality paired reads, and each unique nucleotide sequence was defined as a clonotype. Clonotypes were aligned to IMGT TRBV, TRBD and TRBJ reference segments using MiTCR v1.1. Only V-J combinations with frequency above 0.0001, covering 98% to 99.2% of repertoires, were analysed. The TCS score was defined as F50 (clonal expansion) divided by E x V (chaos), with BLOSUM62-based TCRdist calculated between CDR3 peptides within each V-J. Welch's t-statistics and random forest reduced roughly 530 V-J features to 13, which were used in a naive Bayes classifier (R e1071). Sample size was not statistically predetermined, and blinding of investigators to group allocation was not performed. According to the paper, TCR Vbeta CDR3 sequencing was carried out on some 130 peripheral blood samples, which came from under 50 ophthalmopathy, around 75 hyperthyroidism and roughly 17 progressor patients.

The sequence came from a woman younger than 45 with Graves disease. Donor details come from another sample of the same person, matched by shared clones. Recombination joined TRBV18 with TRBJ2-3, with the D gene not confidently named. This specimen was peripheral blood mononuclear cells (PBMCs), taken at new diagnosis, from a patient treated with antithyroid drugs. The CDR3 here reads CASSPPSRAKWAYF. Read as DNA, the sequence is TGTGCCAGCTCACCGCCCTCTCGGGCCAAATGGGCGTATTTT.